A single sample is the source of the 2 T cell receptor beta chains below, sequenced in a study of cytomegalovirus exposure and HLA in healthy donors. The primer mix had 60 Vbeta and 13 Jbeta primers. The data were produced by immunoSEQ multiplex PCR, yet TCRdb's version contains in-frame clones alone and is incomplete. The sample consists of approximately 280,000 clones, approximately 90% of them appearing once. The sample taken for sequencing was PBMCs. The origin of the receptors is a man aged 40-49 years in good health and CMV-seropositive.

The chain employs TRBV6-5 and TRBJ2-1, with D tentatively TRBD1 (5 bases). The germline V gene has CDR1 MNHEY and CDR2 SVGAGI. There are 16 residues in the CDR3. V was cut by 2 bases and J by 0 bases, with 11 bases left in between. In DNA, the CDR3 is TGTGCCAGCAGTTACAGGGGTACAGGCTCCTACAATGAGCAGTTCTTC. Translated: CASSYRGTGSYNEQFF.

The V call is TRBV30, the J call TRBJ2-1; D uncertain. Trimming stripped 5 bases from V and 5 bases from J, with 7 bases between. The CDR3 spans 11 residues. The V gene's germline CDR1 is GTSNPN and CDR2 SVGIG (reference sequence). CDR3 loop: CAWAYHNEQFF. The CDR3 DNA sequence: TGTGCCTGGGCCTATCACAATGAGCAGTTCTTC.